The 32 T cell receptor beta chains in this list originate from one sample, sequenced in a study of T cells in tuberculosis. Clones were read by immunoSEQ multiplex PCR, and TCRdb kept only the in-frame ones, dropping some. The sample lists nearly 60,000 clones; approximately 85% were seen once. After thawing and overnight rest, PBMC were stained with GMM-loaded CD1B tetramer, viability dye and anti-CD3 for sorting. The lipid loaded on the CD1B tetramers was C32 glucose monomycolate from Rhodococcus equi. Sequencing was performed on CD1b-GMM tetramer-negative cells sorted from PBMCs. The origin of the receptors is an adult woman with latent tuberculosis.

The chain joins TRBV6-6 to TRBJ2-7, with 7 positions matching TRBD2. The CDR3 length is 14 residues. Per the germline V gene, CDR1 is MNHNY and CDR2 is SVGAGI (reference sequence). V was clipped by 5 bases and J by 2 bases; unmatched bases: 6. The CDR3 region has the DNA TGTGCCAGCAGTAAGGAGCGGGGTCCCTACGAGCAGTACTTC. Translated, it gives CASSKERGPYEQYF.

This clone has just one count. V usage is TRBV9 and J usage is TRBJ1-5, with D unresolved. The CDR3 covers 14 residues. Germline V CDR1 and CDR2: SGDLS, YYNGEE. V gave up 4 bases and J gave up 4 bases, with 12 bases separating them. As DNA, the CDR3 is TGTGCCAGCAGCTCACGGGGAGGGAATCAGCCCCAGCATTTT. This translates into CASSSRGGNQPQHF. Full variable domain (outside the CDR3, taken from reference TRBV9 and TRBJ1-5): DSGVTQTPKHLITATGQRVTLRCSPRSGDLSVYWYQQSLDQGLQFLIQYYNGEERAKGNILERFSAQQFPDLHSELNLSSLELGDSALYFCASSSRGGNQPQHFGDGTRLSIL.

The V gene is TRBV2, the J gene TRBJ2-1; TRBD2 agrees at 8 bases. This CDR3 has 16 residues. Germline V gene data show CDR1 as SNHLY and CDR2 as FYNNEI. V shed 3 bases and J 9 bases; nucleotides not matched to a gene: 13. Here the CDR3 reads CASSDMGLDKLIEQFF. The CDR3 nucleotides read TGTGCCAGCAGTGACATGGGACTAGACAAATTAATTGAGCAGTTCTTC.

The chain employs TRBV2 and TRBJ1-3; TRBD1 agrees at 8 bases. Germline V CDR1 and CDR2: SNHLY, FYNNEI. Unmatched junction bases numbered 21, after V lost 0 bases and J lost 8 bases. CDR3 length: 20 residues. The CDR3 DNA is TGTGCCAGCAGTGAAGCCTTCGGACAGGGCCCAACCCCCCTGGGGGACACCATATATTTT. Translated: CASSEAFGQGPTPLGDTIYF.

This sequence joins TRBV5-1 and TRBJ2-7; no clear D. Trimming took off 0 bases at V and 0 bases at J, with 13 bases between the two ends. Germline CDR1 is SGHRS and CDR2 is YFSETQ. The CDR3 sequence is 16 residues long. The CDR3, as DNA: TGCGCCAGCAGCTTGGATTTATCGGGTTTCTCCTACGAGCAGTACTTC. Protein: CASSLDLSGFSYEQYF.

The chain uses TRBV28 and TRBJ2-1; D uncertain. The CDR3 spans 12 residues. V lost 3 bases and J lost 9, with 9 bases in between. Germline lookup yields CDR1 MDHEN and CDR2 SYDVKM. The CDR3 spells CASSFEVGEQFF. The CDR3 DNA follows: TGTGCCAGCAGTTTCGAGGTCGGTGAGCAGTTCTTC. Supplemented by reference TRBV28 and TRBJ2-1, the full variable domain reads DVKVTQSSRYLVKRTGEKVFLECVQDMDHENMFWYRQDPGLGLRLIYFSYDVKMKEKGDIPEGYSVSREKKERFSLILESASTNQTSMYLCASSFEVGEQFFGPGTRLTVL.

The genes are TRBV2 and TRBJ2-2; 7 bases fit TRBD1. V lost 5 bases to trimming and J lost 0 bases; unmatched junction nucleotides: 3. Germline CDR1 is SNHLY and CDR2 is FYNNEI. The CDR3 runs to 15 residues. The CDR3 DNA follows: TGTGCCAGCAGTCGACAGGGCCCGAACACCGGGGAGCTGTTTTTT. Protein: CASSRQGPNTGELFF.

The chain employs TRBV5-4 and TRBJ2-3, with 13 bases aligning to TRBD2. The germline gives CDR1 SGHNT, CDR2 YYREEE (reference sequence). This CDR3 has 17 amino acids. Losses at the gene ends were 2 bases for V and 3 bases for J; bases not matched to a gene: 6. CDR3 DNA sequence: TGTGCCAGCAGCTTCCTACTAGCGGGGGGGCTGACAGATACGCAGTATTTT. Translating gives CASSFLLAGGLTDTQYF.

The chain carries TRBV19 and TRBJ1-5; the match to TRBD1 covers 8 bases. CDR3 length: 14 amino acids. Germline-derived CDR1 and CDR2 are LNHDA and SQIVND (reference sequence). With 6 bases clipped from V and 4 bases from J, the junction kept 5 bases outside the gene matches. The CDR3 coding sequence is TGTGCCAGTAGGACAGGGGAATGGAATCAGCCCCAGCATTTT. Protein sequence: CASRTGEWNQPQHF. The whole variable domain, filled in from reference TRBV19 and TRBJ1-5, reads DGGITQSPKYLFRKEGQNVTLSCEQNLNHDAMYWYRQDPGQGLRLIYYSQIVNDFQKGDIAEGYSVSREKKESFPLTVTSAQKNPTAFYLCASRTGEWNQPQHFGDGTRLSIL.

The chain is built from TRBV2 and TRBJ2-3, with TRBD2 matching over 10 bases. CDR3 size: 15 residues. Germline assignment: CDR1 SNHLY and CDR2 FYNNEI. Unmatched junction bases numbered 8, after V lost 6 bases and J lost 5 bases. The CDR3 loop is CASRLSGGPVDTQYF. DNA of the CDR3: TGTGCCAGCAGGCTTAGCGGGGGGCCGGTAGATACGCAGTATTTT.

CDR3 sequence reads: CASSQAAWGGSYGYTF. The DNA for the CDR3 is TGTGCCAGCAGCCAAGCTGCGTGGGGGGGAAGCTATGGCTACACCTTC. The rearrangement links TRBV14 to TRBJ1-2, with TRBD1 as a possible D gene (5 bases). The CDR3 contains 16 residues. Trimming cost V 1 base and J 4 bases, with 16 bases left between them. Germline CDR1 is SGHDN and CDR2 is FVKESK.

The chain employs TRBV11-2 and TRBJ1-6; perhaps TRBD1 as D (6 bases). V lost 3 bases and J 8 bases, leaving 20 bases between the germline ends. The CDR3 is made up of 17 amino acids. Per germline, CDR1 SGHAT and CDR2 FQNNGV. This CDR3 reads CASSFHTSGQFYSPLHF. CDR3 nucleotide sequence: TGTGCCAGCAGCTTCCATACAAGTGGACAGTTTTATTCACCCCTCCACTTT.

The chain links TRBV29-1 to TRBJ2-1, with 12 bases lining up with TRBD2. The germline gives CDR1 SQVTM, CDR2 ANQGSEA. The CDR3 is made up of 14 amino acids. V shed 7 bases and J 8 bases; nucleotides not matched to a gene: 9. CDR3 coding DNA: TGCAGCGCTAGCGGGAGGGCCGGTAGAGATGAGCAGTTCTTC. Its translation is CSASGRAGRDEQFF.

The V and J genes are TRBV5-1 and TRBJ2-7, with 10 bases fitting TRBD2. The CDR3 spans 15 residues. With V trimmed by 0 bases and J by 4 bases, 4 bases remained unmatched. CDR1 is SGHRS and CDR2 is YFSETQ in the germline V gene. CDR3 sequence reads: CASSLVLAGSYEQYF. For the CDR3, the DNA is TGCGCCAGCAGCTTGGTACTAGCGGGGTCTTACGAGCAGTACTTC.

This clone was counted only a few times. The chain uses TRBV4-2 and TRBJ2-6; the D gene is possibly TRBD1 (6 bases). The germline gives CDR1 LGHNA, CDR2 YNFKEQ. V shed 0 bases and J shed 4 bases, with 10 bases lying between them. This CDR3 is 16 amino acids long. In DNA, the CDR3 is TGTGCCAGCAGCCAAGATCACAGGGTGGGGGCCAACGTCCTGACTTTC. Translation gives CASSQDHRVGANVLTF.

The J gene is TRBJ2-2, the V gene TRBV19; TRBD1 matches at 9 bases. In germline, CDR1 is LNHDA, CDR2 SQIVND (reference sequence). The CDR3 consists of 17 residues. After removal of 0 bases from V and 5 bases from J, the junction contained 7 bases not matched to a gene. Here the CDR3 DNA reads TGTGCCAGTAGTATAGACCCATACAGGGGGCGAACCGGGGAGCTGTTTTTT. Residues: CASSIDPYRGRTGELFF.

The rearrangement links TRBV30 to TRBJ2-5; D perhaps matches TRBD2 (5 bases). The CDR3 is 14 residues long. Deletions cut 1 base from V and 0 bases from J, with 9 bases between. CDR1 and CDR2 (germline): GTSNPN, SVGIG (reference sequence). The CDR3 protein is CAWSGGRYQETQYF. CDR3 bases: TGTGCCTGGAGTGGAGGGCGGTACCAAGAGACCCAGTACTTC.

V usage is TRBV29-1 and J usage is TRBJ2-1; D might be TRBD1 (6 bases). Germline CDR1 is SQVTM and CDR2 is ANQGSEA. Trimming took off 3 bases at V and 5 bases at J, with 14 bases between the two ends. This CDR3 region has 14 residues. The CDR3 reads CSVDWARGDNEQFF. Here the CDR3 DNA reads TGCAGCGTTGATTGGGCCAGGGGAGACAATGAGCAGTTCTTC.

The count of this clone is one. The chain is built from TRBV23-1 and TRBJ1-1, with 10 bases identical to TRBD1. TRBV23-1 is designated an ORF whose function remains uncertain. Trimming took 8 bases from V and 0 from J; bases not matched to a gene: 15. There are 18 residues in the CDR3. This CDR3 reads CASQIGGTGARMNTEAFF. CDR3 sequence (DNA): TGCGCCAGCCAAATCGGGGGGACAGGGGCGAGGATGAACACTGAAGCTTTCTTT.

The rearrangement joins TRBV28 to TRBJ2-1; TRBD2 matches at 11 bases. V was pared by 7 bases and J by 5 bases, with 10 bases of the junction left unmatched. Germline CDR1 MDHEN, CDR2 SYDVKM. The CDR3 has 16 amino acids. The CDR3 DNA sequence: TGTGCCAGCACCCCCGCGGGACTAGCGGACGACAATGAGCAGTTCTTC. Its protein product is CASTPAGLADDNEQFF. The full variable domain, with the rest looked up from reference TRBV28 and TRBJ2-1, is DVKVTQSSRYLVKRTGEKVFLECVQDMDHENMFWYRQDPGLGLRLIYFSYDVKMKEKGDIPEGYSVSREKKERFSLILESASTNQTSMYLCASTPAGLADDNEQFFGPGTRLTVL.

The rearrangement joins TRBV5-3 to TRBJ1-4; no definite D call. TRBV5-3 is an open reading frame, and its role is uncertain. V lost 0 bases and J 10 bases, leaving 7 bases between the germline ends. This CDR3 has 12 residues. CDR3 sequence: CARSLVEGKLFF. Here the CDR3 DNA reads TGTGCCAGAAGCTTGGTCGAGGGAAAACTGTTTTTT.

The rearrangement links TRBV5-8 to TRBJ1-2; TRBD1 aligns across 7 bases. Germline assignment: CDR1 SGHTS and CDR2 YDEGEE. CDR3 length equals 17 residues. Unmatched junction bases numbered 11, after V lost 0 bases and J lost 3 bases. The CDR3 nucleotides read TGTGCCAGCAGCTTGGGACACAGGGGCCCCTCGGACTATGGCTACACCTTC. It is translated as CASSLGHRGPSDYGYTF.

The V call is TRBV9, the J call TRBJ2-5, with D maybe TRBD1 (6 bases). The germline V gene has CDR1 SGDLS and CDR2 YYNGEE. The CDR3 runs 17 residues. V lost 0 bases to trimming and J lost 2 bases, with 17 bases between them. As DNA, the CDR3 is TGTGCCAGCAGCGTAGAACAGGGTACCGCTCCACAAGAGACCCAGTACTTC. Amino acids: CASSVEQGTAPQETQYF.

This clone came up once. The rearrangement joins TRBV27 to TRBJ2-2; possibly TRBD1 for D (5 bases). Between the trimmed V and J ends, which lost 1 base and 2 bases, there was a span of 8 bases. This CDR3 spans 15 amino acids. Germline V gene sequence: CDR1 MNHEY, CDR2 SMNVEV (reference sequence). The CDR3 spells CASSLYWTNTGELFF. CDR3 DNA sequence: TGTGCCAGCAGTTTATATTGGACAAACACCGGGGAGCTGTTTTTT.

The chain joins TRBV29-1 to TRBJ1-2; 7 bases are shared with TRBD1. Germline trimming cut 6 bases from V and 2 bases from J; bases unmatched to any gene: 9. The CDR3 runs to 14 residues. Germline V gene data show CDR1 as SQVTM and CDR2 as ANQGSEA. The CDR3 DNA reads TGCAGCGTACGACAACGACAGGGAAACTATGGCTACACCTTC. Its protein is CSVRQRQGNYGYTF.

This chain joins TRBV9 and TRBJ2-7; unclear D gene. V lost 2 bases, J lost 2 bases, and 11 bases lay in between. This CDR3 has 14 amino acids. In germline, CDR1 is SGDLS, CDR2 YYNGEE. The CDR3: CASSVAVGTYEQYF. The CDR3 DNA is TGTGCCAGCAGCGTCGCGGTTGGCACCTACGAGCAGTACTTC.

V gene TRBV4-3 combines with J gene TRBJ2-1; TRBD2 aligns across 8 bases. Germline V gives CDR1 LGHNA, CDR2 YSLEER. The V and J ends lost 1 base and 0 bases, in that order; junction bases with no gene match: 8. This CDR3 spans 18 amino acids. The CDR3 spells CASSQGAGGPFSYNEQFF. CDR3 coding DNA: TGCGCCAGCAGCCAAGGGGCGGGGGGCCCTTTCTCCTACAATGAGCAGTTCTTC.

The DNA for the CDR3 is TGTGCCAGTAGTATTGCAGGGGCCCGGGGTGACTATGGCTACACCTTC. Translation: CASSIAGARGDYGYTF. This sequence joins TRBV19 and TRBJ1-2; a weak D match, TRBD1 (6 bases). Germline V CDR1 and CDR2: LNHDA, SQIVND (reference sequence). Trimming shortened V by 3 bases and J by 3 bases, and 17 bases separated the two germline ends. The CDR3 extends over 16 amino acids.

The chain employs TRBV28 and TRBJ2-7; TRBD2 is a possible D gene (6 bases). This CDR3 spans 17 amino acids. Germline CDR1 reads MDHEN; CDR2 reads SYDVKM. Trimming left V 4 bases short and J 0 bases short, with 19 bases between. The CDR3 nucleotides are TGTGCCAGCAGTTGCAACTCGGCGGGGTGCCTCTCCTACGAGCAGTACTTC. It translates to CASSCNSAGCLSYEQYF. The whole variable domain, filled in from reference TRBV28 and TRBJ2-7, reads DVKVTQSSRYLVKRTGEKVFLECVQDMDHENMFWYRQDPGLGLRLIYFSYDVKMKEKGDIPEGYSVSREKKERFSLILESASTNQTSMYLCASSCNSAGCLSYEQYFGPGTRLTVT.

Comment on this clone: The same CDR3 also results from other DNA sequences found in this sample. The V and J genes are TRBV30 and TRBJ2-7; D is ambiguous. Trimming stripped 0 bases from V and 4 bases from J, with 7 bases between. The germline gives CDR1 GTSNPN, CDR2 SVGIG (reference sequence). This CDR3 is 12 amino acids long. As DNA, the CDR3 is TGTGCCTGGAGTGTATCGGGTTACGAGCAGTACTTC. Protein: CAWSVSGYEQYF. The entire variable domain, with the rest obtained from reference TRBV30 and TRBJ2-7, is as follows: SQTIHQWPATLVQPVGSPLSLECTVEGTSNPNLYWYRQAAGRGLQLLFYSVGIGQISSEVPQNLSASRPQDRQFILSSKKLLLSDSGFYLCAWSVSGYEQYFGPGTRLTVT.

This clone has more than one count but fewer than ten. J is TRBJ2-3 and V is TRBV9, with TRBD2 as a possible D gene (5 bases). Trimming stripped 0 bases from V and 8 bases from J, with 7 bases between. The CDR3 spans 12 residues. Germline loops: CDR1 SGDLS, CDR2 YYNGEE. The CDR3 nucleotides are TGTGCCAGCAGCGTAGGTGCGGGTACGCAGTATTTT. Encoded protein: CASSVGAGTQYF.

The gene calls are TRBV27 and TRBJ2-1; D gene uncertain. Germline V gene sequence: CDR1 MNHEY, CDR2 SMNVEV (reference sequence). CDR3 length equals 15 residues. Trimming cost V 2 bases and J 0 bases, with 8 bases left between them. CDR3 bases: TGTGCCAGCAGTTTAACAGAGAGCTCCTACAATGAGCAGTTCTTC. It codes for CASSLTESSYNEQFF.